The following is a T cell receptor (beta chain) sequence with its context. The data were produced by immunoSEQ multiplex PCR, yet TCRdb's version contains in-frame clones alone and is incomplete. In the table there are some 410,000 clones, 75% to 95% of which are singletons. The sample belongs to a study of control samples from healthy donors and cancer patients. CDR1 is MDHEN and CDR2 is SYDVKM in the germline V gene. The CDR3 length is 11 residues. Trimming pared 10 bases from V and 7 bases from J, leaving 11 bases between. The sample consisted of PBMCs. The sequence was collected from a middle-aged man with head and neck cancer. The V call is TRBV28, the J call TRBJ2-1; tentatively, D is TRBD1 (6 bases). CDR3 sequence reads: CAILQGNEQFF. Here the CDR3 DNA reads TGTGCCATCCTACAGGGAAATGAGCAGTTCTTC.